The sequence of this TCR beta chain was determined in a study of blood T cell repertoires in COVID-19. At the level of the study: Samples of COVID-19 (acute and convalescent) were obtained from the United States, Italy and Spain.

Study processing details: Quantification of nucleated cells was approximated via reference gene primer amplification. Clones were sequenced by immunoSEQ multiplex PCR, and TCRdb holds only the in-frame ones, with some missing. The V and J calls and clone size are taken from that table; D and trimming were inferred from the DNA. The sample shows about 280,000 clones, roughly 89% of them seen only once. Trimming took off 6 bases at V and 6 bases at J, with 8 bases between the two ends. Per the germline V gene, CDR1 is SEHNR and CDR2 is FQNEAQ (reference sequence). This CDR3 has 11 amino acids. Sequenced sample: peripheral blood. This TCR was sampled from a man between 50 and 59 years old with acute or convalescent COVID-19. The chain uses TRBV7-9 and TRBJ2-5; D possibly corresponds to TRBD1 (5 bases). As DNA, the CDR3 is TGTGCCAGCAGGCCAGGGAAGACCCAGTACTTC. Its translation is CASRPGKTQYF.